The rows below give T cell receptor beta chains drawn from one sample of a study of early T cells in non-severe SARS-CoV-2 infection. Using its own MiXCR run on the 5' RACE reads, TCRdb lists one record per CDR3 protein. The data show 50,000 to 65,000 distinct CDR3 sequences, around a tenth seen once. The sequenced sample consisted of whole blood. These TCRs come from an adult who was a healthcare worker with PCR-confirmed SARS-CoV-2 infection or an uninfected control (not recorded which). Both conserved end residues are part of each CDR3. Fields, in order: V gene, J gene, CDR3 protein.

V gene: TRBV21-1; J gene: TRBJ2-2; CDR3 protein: CAGLVGGGHTGELFF
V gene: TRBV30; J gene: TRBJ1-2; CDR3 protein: CAWSVRAVDGYTF
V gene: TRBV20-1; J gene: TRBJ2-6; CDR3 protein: CSARVGSISGANVLTF
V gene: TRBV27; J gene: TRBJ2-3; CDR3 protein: CASSQLKAGAGTDTQYF
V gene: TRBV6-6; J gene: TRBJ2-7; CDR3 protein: CASSYSRTGSSYEQYF
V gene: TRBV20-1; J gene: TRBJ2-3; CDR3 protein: CSASRDRGTDTQYF
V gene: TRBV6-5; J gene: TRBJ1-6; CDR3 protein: CASRFGGSFYNSPLHF
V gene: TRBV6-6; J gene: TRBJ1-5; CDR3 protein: CASSYSEGPNQPQHF
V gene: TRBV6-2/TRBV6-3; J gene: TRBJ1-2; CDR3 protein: CASRDTGFPTF
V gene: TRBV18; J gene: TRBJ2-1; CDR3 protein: CASSPEDEQFF
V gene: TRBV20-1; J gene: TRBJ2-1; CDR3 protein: CSARLTGGSYNEQFF
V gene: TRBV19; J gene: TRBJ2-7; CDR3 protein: CASSMQRGSSYEQYF
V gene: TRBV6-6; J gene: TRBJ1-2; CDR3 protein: CASRKENSYGYTF
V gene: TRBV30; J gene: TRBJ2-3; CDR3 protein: CAWSVRGGGNTDTQYF
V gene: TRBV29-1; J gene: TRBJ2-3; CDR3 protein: CSVDGGATDTQYF
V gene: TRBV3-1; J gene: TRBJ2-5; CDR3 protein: CASSQEVVETQYF
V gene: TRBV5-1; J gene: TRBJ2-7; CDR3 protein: CASSFTGGAYEQYF
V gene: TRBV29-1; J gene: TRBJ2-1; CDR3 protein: CSSTGTAGHEQFF
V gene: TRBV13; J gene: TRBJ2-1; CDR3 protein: CASSLRLADYNEQFF
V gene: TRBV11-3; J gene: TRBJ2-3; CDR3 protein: CASSSSRGLGTDTQYF
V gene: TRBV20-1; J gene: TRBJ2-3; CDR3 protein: CSAQTEGPSTDTQYF
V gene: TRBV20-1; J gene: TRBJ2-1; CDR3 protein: CSAREVSGSPNEQFF
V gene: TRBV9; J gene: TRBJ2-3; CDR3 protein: CASSVVKEGQYF
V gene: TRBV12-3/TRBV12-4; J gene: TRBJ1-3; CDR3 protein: CASSRVLGNTIYF
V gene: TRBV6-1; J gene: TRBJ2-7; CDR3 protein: CASGRADEQYF
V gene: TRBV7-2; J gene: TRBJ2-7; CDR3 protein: CASSLASGHNEQYF
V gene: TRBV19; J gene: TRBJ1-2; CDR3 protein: CASSRTRTGHGYTF
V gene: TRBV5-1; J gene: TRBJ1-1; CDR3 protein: CASSFTTGLATEAFF
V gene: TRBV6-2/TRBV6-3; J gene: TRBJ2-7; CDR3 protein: CASSRGFRGEQYF
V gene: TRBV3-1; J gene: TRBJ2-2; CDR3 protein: CASSQDTGSGELFF
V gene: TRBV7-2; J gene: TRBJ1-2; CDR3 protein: CASSLALRGPSLGSYTF
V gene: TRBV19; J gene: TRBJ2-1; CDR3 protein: CASRGQGEYNEQFF
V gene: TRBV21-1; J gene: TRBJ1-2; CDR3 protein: CASSKVREQGGGTNYGYTF
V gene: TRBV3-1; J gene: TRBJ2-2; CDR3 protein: CASRPRDGEKRTGELFF
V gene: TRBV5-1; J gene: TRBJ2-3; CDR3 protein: CASSLEGGTDTQYF
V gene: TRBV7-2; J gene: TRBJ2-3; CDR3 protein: CASSRGLAADTQYF
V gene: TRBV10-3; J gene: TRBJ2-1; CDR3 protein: CAISVPGQGGWEQFF
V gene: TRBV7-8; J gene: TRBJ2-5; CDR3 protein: CASSLGGTTGMDF
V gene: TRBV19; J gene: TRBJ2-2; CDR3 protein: CATIDRVTTGELFF
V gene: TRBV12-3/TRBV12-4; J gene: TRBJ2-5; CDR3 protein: CASSLSRTSETQYF
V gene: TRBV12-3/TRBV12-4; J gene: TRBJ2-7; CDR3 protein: CASRQPWIDEQYF
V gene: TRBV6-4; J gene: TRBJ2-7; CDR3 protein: CASGRRDRAFPYEQYF
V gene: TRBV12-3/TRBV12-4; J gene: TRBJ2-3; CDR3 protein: CASGGADTQYF
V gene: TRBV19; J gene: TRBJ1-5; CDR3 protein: CASSMVAGYNQPQHF
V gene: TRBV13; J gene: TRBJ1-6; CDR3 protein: CASSLRGGNSPLHF
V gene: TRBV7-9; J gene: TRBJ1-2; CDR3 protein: CASSLLSGTNYGYTF
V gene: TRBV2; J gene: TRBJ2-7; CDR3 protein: CASSESGGALYEQYF
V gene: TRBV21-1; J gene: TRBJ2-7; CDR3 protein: CASSKAHFEATGQGFGEQYF
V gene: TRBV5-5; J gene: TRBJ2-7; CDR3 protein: CASSFSLGTHEQYF
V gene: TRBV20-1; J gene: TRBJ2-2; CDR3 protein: CSARFRDRVKEGTGELFF
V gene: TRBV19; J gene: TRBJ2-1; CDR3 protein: CASGLRGGIDEQFF